The clone carrying this TCR beta chain was detected once. This entry comes from a study of cytomegalovirus exposure and HLA in healthy donors. Germline loops: CDR1 SGHDN, CDR2 FVKESK. V lost 4 bases and J 3 bases, leaving 7 bases between the germline ends. This CDR3 has 12 residues. Samples came from healthy bone marrow donors. Vbeta (60) and Jbeta (13) primers were used in the PCR. Only in-frame clones appear in the TCRdb table, and some are missing; sequencing was by immunoSEQ multiplex PCR. The sample carries about 130,000 clones, about 85% recorded once. The TCR originated in a boy younger than 18 in good health and CMV-seronegative. The chain carries TRBV14 and TRBJ2-7, with D possibly being TRBD1 (5 bases). The sequenced sample consisted of PBMCs. CDR3 loop: CASSPQGYEQYF. The CDR3 coding sequence is TGTGCCAGCAGCCCCCAGGGCTACGAGCAGTACTTC.